Shown below are 9 T cell receptor beta chains from a single sample sequenced in a study of immune heterogeneity within non-small cell lung tumors. Each sample used about 650 ng of genomic DNA from bulk tumor tissue. Biopsies that were spaced far apart were taken, several per primary tumor, during surgery. Curative surgery was undertaken by patients, who had untreated, newly diagnosed non-small cell lung cancer. TCR beta CDR3 was amplified by multiplex PCR, first round nine to eleven cycles, 32 V and 13 J primers. TCRdb itself ran the multiplex PCR reads through MiXCR, one entry per CDR3 protein. The top ten clones hold roughly a fifth of a sample with around 12,000 distinct CDR3 sequences, roughly 30% of them seen once. Material for sequencing was lung tumor tissue. The receptors come from a woman between 45 and 65 years old with non-small cell lung cancer.

The chain couples TRBV12-3 or TRBV12-4 to TRBJ2-3; unclear D gene. The CDR3 is 13 residues long. Deletions cut 1 base from V and 4 bases from J, with 6 bases between. The CDR3 bases are TGTGCCAGCAGTTTAGACAACGCAGATACGCAGTATTTT. Residues: CASSLDNADTQYF.

This clonotype was seen a few times. The chain combines TRBV7-9 with TRBJ1-2, with TRBD1 matching over 8 bases. Unmatched junction bases numbered 5, after V lost 5 bases and J lost 6 bases. The germline V gene encodes CDR1 SEHNR and CDR2 FQNEAQ (reference sequence). The CDR3 extends over 13 amino acids. CDR3 bases: TGTGCCAGCAGCACGGACAGGGAGAATGGCTACACCTTC. Its translation: CASSTDRENGYTF.

This sequence joins TRBV7-2 and TRBJ2-7; tentatively, D is TRBD1 or TRBD2 (5 bases each). This CDR3 region has 12 residues. From germline, CDR1 is SGHTA and CDR2 FQGNSA. The CDR3 sequence: CASSQGGSGRSV. In nucleotides, the CDR3 is TGTGCCAGCAGCCAAGGTGGTTCGGGACGATCGGTC.

The rearrangement links TRBV29-1 to TRBJ2-5; D is perhaps TRBD1 (6 bases). The V end lost 2 bases, the J end lost 2 bases, and 9 bases lay between the germline ends. This CDR3 has 13 residues. CDR1 is SQVTM and CDR2 is ANQGSEA in the germline V gene. The CDR3, as DNA: TGCAGCGTTGAACCAACAGGGCAAGAGACCCAGTACTTC. Protein: CSVEPTGQETQYF.

Judged by abundance, this clonotype is medium-sized. V is TRBV7-2 and J is TRBJ2-7; D is unresolved. Trimming cost V 4 bases and J 4 bases, with 14 bases left between them. There are 14 residues in the CDR3. The germline CDR1 and CDR2 sequences are SGHTA and FQGNSA. In DNA, the CDR3 is TGTGCCAGCAGCTCTCGATCCGGGTTTTACGAGCAGTACTTC. Translated: CASSSRSGFYEQYF.

This clonotype was seen repeatedly, ten times or more. The chain employs TRBV2 and TRBJ2-7; D ambiguous. V lost 2 bases and J lost 0, with 14 bases in between. Per the germline V gene, CDR1 is SNHLY and CDR2 is FYNNEI. The CDR3 loop spans 16 amino acids. For the CDR3, the DNA is TGTGCCAGCAGTGAAACAATCGGCAGGAGCTCCTACGAGCAGTACTTC. Translating gives CASSETIGRSSYEQYF.

This clonotype is labeled medium-sized. The rearrangement joins TRBV2 to TRBJ2-4, with 8 positions matching TRBD2. The germline V gene encodes CDR1 SNHLY and CDR2 FYNNEI. This CDR3 is built from 17 residues. V was pared by 3 bases and J by 1 base, with 8 bases of the junction left unmatched. CDR3 in DNA: TGTGCCAGCAGTGACGGGGGGGTCTTGGTCGCCAAAAACATTCAGTACTTC. Residues: CASSDGGVLVAKNIQYF.

This clonotype was detected only a few times. A much larger clone is a single base away; this may be a read error. The J gene is TRBJ1-2, the V gene TRBV5-1; TRBD1 matches at 8 bases. The CDR3 is made up of 15 amino acids. Germline V gene lookup returns CDR1 SGHRS and CDR2 YFSETQ. CDR3 region: CARSLTPGGNYGYTF. The CDR3, as DNA: TGCGCCAGAAGCTTGACTCCAGGGGGCAACTATGGCTACACCTTC.

J is TRBJ2-2 and V is TRBV7-3, with TRBD1 matching 8 bases. Germline trimming cut 5 bases from V and 0 bases from J; bases unmatched to any gene: 5. Looked up from germline, CDR1 is SGHTA and CDR2 is FQGTGA. The CDR3 length is 16 residues. CDR3 amino acids: CASSQGGQANTGELFF. The CDR3 coding sequence is TGTGCCAGCAGCCAAGGGGGACAGGCGAACACCGGGGAGCTGTTTTTT.